This section outlines one T cell receptor (beta chain) sequence together with its context. The sample is drawn from a study of cytomegalovirus exposure and HLA in healthy donors. The CDR3 runs to 16 residues. Trimming at V came to 6 bases and at J to 3 bases, leaving 8 bases not matched to a gene. Germline V gene data show CDR1 as LNHDA and CDR2 as SQIVND (reference sequence). The PCR employed 60 Vbeta primers together with 13 Jbeta primers. Data came from immunoSEQ multiplex PCR; TCRdb stores just in-frame clones and leaves some out. Altogether roughly 160,000 clones are present, approximately 81% being singletons, with the ten largest covering approximately 2.4%.

This chain connects TRBV19 to TRBJ2-3; 11 bases fit TRBD2. The TCR comes from a female donor in good health and CMV-seronegative. Input material: PBMCs. For the CDR3, the DNA is TGTGCCAGTAGAACACACAGACTAGCGGGGACAGATACGCAGTATTTT. Translating gives CASRTHRLAGTDTQYF. Complete variable domain (other parts from reference TRBV19 and TRBJ2-3): DGGITQSPKYLFRKEGQNVTLSCEQNLNHDAMYWYRQDPGQGLRLIYYSQIVNDFQKGDIAEGYSVSREKKESFPLTVTSAQKNPTAFYLCASRTHRLAGTDTQYFGPGTRLTVL.